These 25 T cell receptor beta chains were sequenced from one sample in a study of T cell responses to AZD1222 COVID-19 vaccine. Profiled with immunoSEQ multiplex PCR; TCRdb holds only in-frame clones, not every one. The table includes some 30,000 clones, roughly nine tenths detected once. The sequenced sample was peripheral blood, obtained on day 0 of AZD1222 vaccination. The receptors derive from an adult in good health.

This rearrangement joins TRBV19 to TRBJ2-3; tentative D call: TRBD1 (6 bases). The CDR3 spans 15 residues. Germline V gene data show CDR1 as LNHDA and CDR2 as SQIVND (reference sequence). Trimming shortened V by 5 bases and J by 0 bases, and 12 bases separated the two germline ends. The CDR3 spells CASSGDITSTDTQYF. CDR3 bases: TGTGCCAGTAGTGGGGACATTACTAGCACAGATACGCAGTATTTT. The whole variable domain, filled in from reference TRBV19 and TRBJ2-3, reads DGGITQSPKYLFRKEGQNVTLSCEQNLNHDAMYWYRQDPGQGLRLIYYSQIVNDFQKGDIAEGYSVSREKKESFPLTVTSAQKNPTAFYLCASSGDITSTDTQYFGPGTRLTVL.

The chain employs TRBV18 and TRBJ2-3; a possible D gene is TRBD1 (5 bases). Per the germline V gene, CDR1 is KGHSH and CDR2 is LQKENI. V gave up 3 bases and J gave up 0 bases, with 10 bases separating them. The CDR3 is made up of 15 amino acids. The CDR3 coding sequence is TGTGCCAGCTCACCGACAGACTCTAGCACAGATACGCAGTATTTT. This translates into CASSPTDSSTDTQYF.

The J gene is TRBJ2-7, the V gene TRBV6-2 or TRBV6-3, with 8 bases that match TRBD1. Germline CDR1 is MNHEY and CDR2 is SVGEGT. The CDR3 extends over 14 amino acids. The ends lost 7 bases at V and 2 bases at J; junction bases unmatched: 7. CDR3 sequence reads: CASTPQGVTYEQYF. The CDR3 bases are TGTGCCAGCACCCCACAGGGGGTAACCTACGAGCAGTACTTC.

The gene calls are TRBV19 and TRBJ1-5; 7 positions agree with TRBD1. V gave up 6 bases and J gave up 3 bases; unmatched junction bases: 5. CDR3 length: 14 residues. From germline, CDR1 is LNHDA and CDR2 SQIVND (reference sequence). The CDR3: CASRGQVFNQPQHF. The CDR3 coding sequence is TGTGCCAGTAGAGGACAGGTTTTCAATCAGCCCCAGCATTTT.

The chain employs TRBV6-6 and TRBJ2-3; the match to TRBD1 covers 10 bases. The CDR3 extends over 16 amino acids. CDR1 and CDR2 (germline): MNHNY, SVGAGI (reference sequence). V trimming: 3 bases; J trimming: 5 bases; junction bases outside the gene matches: 8. The CDR3 coding sequence is TGTGCCAGCAGTTATTCCAGACAGGGGGCACGAGATACGCAGTATTTT. This gives the protein CASSYSRQGARDTQYF.

The CDR3 loop is CASSRGGGYGYTF. DNA for the CDR3: TGCGCCAGCAGCCGCGGTGGGGGCTATGGCTACACCTTC. The genes are TRBV5-1 and TRBJ1-2; D is perhaps TRBD1 (5 bases). V was cut by 4 bases and J by 4 bases, with 11 bases left in between. The CDR3 is made up of 13 amino acids. Germline lookup yields CDR1 SGHRS and CDR2 YFSETQ.

V and J are TRBV7-2 and TRBJ1-1, with D perhaps TRBD1 (5 bases). Germline lookup yields CDR1 SGHTA and CDR2 FQGNSA. CDR3 length: 14 residues. V was cut by 6 bases and J by 4 bases, with 15 bases left in between. This CDR3 reads CASRPLGVPTEAFF. CDR3 nucleotide sequence: TGTGCCAGCAGGCCGTTGGGGGTGCCCACTGAAGCTTTCTTT.

The chain links TRBV19 to TRBJ1-5; D is possibly TRBD1 (6 bases). The CDR3 runs to 13 residues. The germline gives CDR1 LNHDA, CDR2 SQIVND (reference sequence). The ends were cut back, 5 bases at V and 7 bases at J, with 12 bases in the middle. The DNA for the CDR3 is TGTGCCAGTAGTCCAGGGGTCGGGCAGCCCCAGCATTTT. It translates to CASSPGVGQPQHF.

The rearrangement joins TRBV15 to TRBJ1-3; D remains ambiguous. The V end was cut by 1 base, the J end by 0 bases, with 4 bases between. The germline V gene has CDR1 LNHNV and CDR2 YYDKDF (reference sequence). The CDR3 is 14 amino acids. The CDR3 DNA sequence: TGTGCCACCAGCAGAGCAGACTCTGGAAACACCATATATTTT. Its translation is CATSRADSGNTIYF.

This chain links TRBV9 with TRBJ2-1; 7 positions match TRBD1. CDR1 SGDLS and CDR2 YYNGEE come from the germline V gene. The trim removed 3 bases at V and 4 bases at J, leaving 7 bases unmatched. The CDR3 covers 15 residues. CDR3 loop: CASSAQGTPYNEQFF. The DNA for the CDR3 is TGTGCCAGCAGCGCACAGGGGACCCCTTACAATGAGCAGTTCTTC.

This clone was observed a single time. The chain recombines TRBV6-5 with TRBJ2-2; D remains unclear. Deletions cut 0 bases from V and 2 bases from J, with 7 bases between. The germline CDR1 and CDR2 sequences are MNHEY and SVGAGI. This CDR3 has 15 residues. Here the CDR3 reads CASSYSGYNTGELFF. The CDR3 DNA follows: TGTGCCAGCAGTTACTCCGGGTATAACACCGGGGAGCTGTTTTTT.

The chain couples TRBV27 to TRBJ2-1, with D hard to call. The V end was cut by 3 bases, the J end by 7 bases, with 7 bases between. Germline lookup yields CDR1 MNHEY and CDR2 SMNVEV (reference sequence). The length of the CDR3 is 12 residues. As DNA, the CDR3 is TGTGCCAGCAGTTTTATGGGGAATGAGCAGTTCTTC. It yields the protein CASSFMGNEQFF.

The J gene is TRBJ2-7, the V gene TRBV5-1; D gene unclear. Germline CDR1 is SGHRS and CDR2 is YFSETQ. The CDR3 is 15 amino acids. Trimming cost V 4 bases and J 4 bases, with 18 bases left between them. In nucleotides, the CDR3 is TGCGCCAGCAGCCTCGACTCGACGGGTCTTTACGAGCAGTACTTC. As protein: CASSLDSTGLYEQYF.

The rearrangement joins TRBV18 to TRBJ1-2; D gene ambiguous. Germline-derived CDR1 and CDR2 are KGHSH and LQKENI. V lost 8 bases, J lost 4 bases, and 17 bases lay in between. The CDR3 contains 14 residues. CDR3 coding DNA: TGTGCCAGCCCTAACACCGGCAGCTCCTATGGCTACACCTTC. Amino acids: CASPNTGSSYGYTF.

The chain links TRBV7-2 to TRBJ2-1; D not certain. V gave up 5 bases and J gave up 8 bases, with 13 bases separating them. The length of the CDR3 is 13 residues. CDR1 is SGHTA and CDR2 is FQGNSA in the germline V gene. Here the CDR3 DNA reads TGTGCCAGCAGCCGACCCAAGGCACATGAGCAGTTCTTC. Amino acids: CASSRPKAHEQFF.

The chain employs TRBV5-8 and TRBJ1-2, with TRBD1 identical over 7 bases. Germline CDR1 and CDR2: SGHTS and YDEGEE. The CDR3 contains 12 residues. J gave up 5 bases and V 4 bases, and 2 bases lay outside the gene matches. This CDR3 is CASSQTGYGYTF. The DNA of the CDR3 is TGTGCCAGCAGCCAGACAGGGTATGGCTACACCTTC.

This clone was seen only once. V gene TRBV28 combines with J gene TRBJ2-2, with TRBD1 identical over 8 bases. The J segment lost 1 base and the V segment lost 4 bases, leaving 2 bases of the junction unmatched. Germline CDR1 is MDHEN and CDR2 is SYDVKM. The CDR3 sequence is 15 residues long. CDR3 sequence: CASSWGTGNTGELFF. The CDR3 bases are TGTGCCAGCAGTTGGGGGACAGGGAACACCGGGGAGCTGTTTTTT.

This chain connects TRBV9 to TRBJ2-3, with 10 positions matching TRBD2. The CDR3 is 16 residues long. After removal of 3 bases from V and 6 bases from J, the junction contained 10 bases not matched to a gene. Germline V gene sequence: CDR1 SGDLS, CDR2 YYNGEE. The CDR3 bases are TGTGCCAGCAGCGAGAGCCTAGCGGGGGTTGGGGATACGCAGTATTTT. Residues: CASSESLAGVGDTQYF.

V usage is TRBV19 and J usage is TRBJ1-5; the match to TRBD1 covers 8 bases. This CDR3 spans 16 amino acids. The V and J ends lost 4 bases and 6 bases, in that order; junction bases with no gene match: 11. Germline CDR1 LNHDA, CDR2 SQIVND (reference sequence). As DNA, the CDR3 is TGTGCCAGTAGTACACTTTTACAGGGGGAAGGTCAGCCCCAGCATTTT. Its protein product is CASSTLLQGEGQPQHF.

J is TRBJ1-2 and V is TRBV12-3 or TRBV12-4; D is uncertain. This CDR3 has 12 amino acids. Deletions cut 3 bases from V and 14 bases from J, with 16 bases between. The CDR3: CASSFPGPTGTF. Written as DNA, the CDR3 is TGTGCCAGCAGTTTTCCCGGGCCGACGGGGACCTTC.

The sample holds one count of this clone. The chain carries TRBV6-5 and TRBJ2-7; no reliable D call. The CDR3 length is 14 residues. Trimming removed 7 bases from V and 5 bases from J, with 18 bases in between. Germline loops: CDR1 MNHEY, CDR2 SVGAGI. CDR3: CASKGHASFDEQYF. The CDR3, as DNA: TGTGCCAGCAAAGGTCATGCCTCCTTCGACGAGCAGTACTTC.

The V gene is TRBV6-5, the J gene TRBJ1-6; TRBD1 matches at 11 bases. V dropped 2 bases and J dropped 6; count of bases not matched to a gene: 3. The CDR3 consists of 16 residues. Germline V lookup: CDR1 MNHEY, CDR2 SVGAGI. Here the CDR3 DNA reads TGTGCCAGCAGTTACCTGGGGACAGGGGGTAATTCACCCCTCCACTTT. Protein sequence: CASSYLGTGGNSPLHF.

This sequence joins TRBV5-1 and TRBJ1-1; D unclear. Trimming cost V 0 bases and J 4 bases, with 16 bases left between them. Germline V lookup: CDR1 SGHRS, CDR2 YFSETQ. This CDR3 spans 16 amino acids. In nucleotides, the CDR3 is TGCGCCAGCAGCTTGGATGTACTGGGTATGAGCACTGAAGCTTTCTTT. Translation: CASSLDVLGMSTEAFF. Filled out from reference TRBV5-1 and TRBJ1-1, the complete variable domain reads KAGVTQTPRYLIKTRGQQVTLSCSPISGHRSVSWYQQTPGQGLQFLFEYFSETQRNKGNFPGRFSGRQFSNSRSEMNVSTLELGDSALYLCASSLDVLGMSTEAFFGQGTRLTVV.

The CDR3 here is CASSPGGGYQETQYF. CDR3 coding DNA: TGTGCCAGCAGCCCCGGCGGGGGCTACCAAGAGACCCAGTACTTC. The chain recombines TRBV7-6 with TRBJ2-5, with D maybe TRBD2 (7 bases). V gave up 5 bases and J gave up 0 bases, with 13 bases separating them. CDR1 and CDR2 (germline): SGHVS, FNYEAQ. The CDR3 runs 15 residues.

This clone occurred once. V and J are TRBV9 and TRBJ1-2; 7 nucleotides align to TRBD1. Looked up from germline, CDR1 is SGDLS and CDR2 is YYNGEE. This CDR3 has 17 amino acids. The trim removed 0 bases at V and 4 bases at J, leaving 12 bases unmatched. CDR3 nucleotides: TGTGCCAGCAGCGTAGGACAGGGACCAGCGCGGGGCTATGGCTACACCTTC. Protein product: CASSVGQGPARGYGYTF.